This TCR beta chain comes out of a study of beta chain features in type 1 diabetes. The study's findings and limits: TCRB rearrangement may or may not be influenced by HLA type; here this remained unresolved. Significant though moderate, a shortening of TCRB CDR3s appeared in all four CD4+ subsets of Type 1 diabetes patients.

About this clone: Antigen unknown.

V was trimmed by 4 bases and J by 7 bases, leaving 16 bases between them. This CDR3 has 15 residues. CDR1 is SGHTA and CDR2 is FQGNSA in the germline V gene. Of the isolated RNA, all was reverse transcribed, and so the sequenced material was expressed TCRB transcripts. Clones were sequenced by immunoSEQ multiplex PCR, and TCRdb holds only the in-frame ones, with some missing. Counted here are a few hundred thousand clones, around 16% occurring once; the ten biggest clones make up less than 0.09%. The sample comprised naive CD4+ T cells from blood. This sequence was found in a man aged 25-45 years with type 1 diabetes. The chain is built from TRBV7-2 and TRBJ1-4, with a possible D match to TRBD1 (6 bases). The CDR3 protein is CASSSLQGRGEKLFF. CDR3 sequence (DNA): TGTGCCAGCAGCTCACTCCAGGGGAGGGGTGAAAAACTGTTTTTT.